A single sample is the source of the 24 T cell receptor beta chains below, sequenced in a study of T cell responses to AZD1222 COVID-19 vaccine. Some clones are missing from TCRdb's copy, which holds only in-frame ones; the method was immunoSEQ multiplex PCR. The table lists about 120,000 clones, roughly 89% of them singletons. Here the sequenced sample was peripheral blood, taken on day 0 of AZD1222 vaccination. All receptors come from an adult in good health.

The chain joins TRBV7-9 to TRBJ2-1; maybe TRBD1 (5 bases). The germline V gene encodes CDR1 SEHNR and CDR2 FQNEAQ (reference sequence). The V end lost 5 bases, the J end lost 0 bases, and 11 bases lay between the germline ends. The CDR3 runs to 15 residues. CDR3 loop: CASSLTVSSYNEQFF. CDR3 in DNA: TGTGCCAGCAGCCTGACAGTCAGCTCCTACAATGAGCAGTTCTTC.

The chain combines TRBV6-5 with TRBJ1-5, with D maybe TRBD1 (6 bases). The germline V and J ends were trimmed by 8 bases and 3 bases, with 17 bases remaining between them. The CDR3 totals 15 residues. Germline V gene lookup returns CDR1 MNHEY and CDR2 SVGAGI. This chain's CDR3 is CASAVQGMNNQPQHF. In DNA, the CDR3 is TGTGCCAGCGCGGTTCAGGGGATGAACAATCAGCCCCAGCATTTT.

V and J are TRBV30 and TRBJ1-2, with 9 bases matching TRBD1. The V and J ends lost 3 bases and 7 bases, in that order; junction bases with no gene match: 3. Germline V gene lookup returns CDR1 GTSNPN and CDR2 SVGIG (reference sequence). The length of the CDR3 is 12 residues. The CDR3 reads CAWRDRGGGYTF. The CDR3 bases are TGTGCCTGGAGGGACAGGGGAGGTGGCTACACCTTC.

V is TRBV27 and J is TRBJ1-2; D possibly corresponds to TRBD1 (6 bases). Germline V gene lookup returns CDR1 MNHEY and CDR2 SMNVEV (reference sequence). The CDR3 sequence is 15 residues long. Trimming took 6 bases from V and 1 from J, leaving 15 bases between them. As DNA, the CDR3 is TGTGCCAGCAGCTTAACAGGGCTCGGTAACTATGGCTACACCTTC. The encoded protein is CASSLTGLGNYGYTF.

The rearrangement links TRBV28 to TRBJ2-1, with D possibly TRBD2 on 5 matching bases. The CDR3 consists of 16 residues. The germline V gene has CDR1 MDHEN and CDR2 SYDVKM. The V end lost 5 bases, the J end lost 0 bases, and 14 bases lay between the germline ends. CDR3 protein: CASSPTFGSSYNEQFF. The CDR3 DNA reads TGTGCCAGCAGTCCTACCTTTGGGAGCTCCTACAATGAGCAGTTCTTC.

In this sample, this clone turned up a few times. This rearrangement joins TRBV3-1 (or the pseudogene TRBV3-2) to TRBJ1-2, with D uncertain. This CDR3 comprises 13 residues. Trimming removed 4 bases at V and 4 bases at J, with 10 bases between. Germline CDR1 reads LGHDT; CDR2 reads YNNKEL (reference sequence). Written as DNA, the CDR3 is TGTGCCAGCAGCCCCAGAAGCTTCTATGGCTACACCTTC. Translating gives CASSPRSFYGYTF.

The chain recombines TRBV7-2 with TRBJ1-1, with 8 bases that match TRBD1. Germline V gene data show CDR1 as SGHTA and CDR2 as FQGNSA. This CDR3 is built from 12 residues. V shed 3 bases, J shed 10 bases, and the junction held 4 bases outside the gene matches. The CDR3 spells CASSFQGARAFF. The DNA of the CDR3 is TGTGCCAGCAGCTTCCAGGGGGCTCGAGCTTTCTTT.

The genes are TRBV19 and TRBJ1-2; possibly TRBD1 for D (6 bases). The germline gives CDR1 LNHDA, CDR2 SQIVND (reference sequence). The CDR3 is 16 residues long. V gave up 6 bases and J gave up 5 bases, with 22 bases separating them. CDR3 nucleotides: TGTGCCAGTAGCGACAGGCAACCGCCGCCCGTGTATGGCTACACCTTC. Amino acid sequence: CASSDRQPPPVYGYTF.

The V gene is TRBV5-1, the J gene TRBJ2-7; D gene unclear. Trimming took 7 bases from V and 6 from J, leaving 23 bases between them. This CDR3 contains 15 residues. The germline gives CDR1 SGHRS, CDR2 YFSETQ. The CDR3 DNA sequence: TGCGCCAGCTTTAAAGGGCCCCCCGGAGTAGGCGAGCAGTACTTC. Protein sequence: CASFKGPPGVGEQYF.

The V call is TRBV9, the J call TRBJ2-7; 12 positions agree with TRBD2. This CDR3 is built from 16 residues. J gave up 3 bases and V 2 bases, and 6 bases lay outside the gene matches. Germline loops: CDR1 SGDLS, CDR2 YYNGEE. The CDR3 region has the DNA TGTGCCAGCAGCGTCACTAGCGGGAGGCCCCTCTACGAGCAGTACTTC. Protein product: CASSVTSGRPLYEQYF.

This chain links TRBV12-5 with TRBJ1-1; D gene unclear. Trimming removed 0 bases at V and 1 base at J, with 3 bases between. Germline assignment: CDR1 LGHNT and CDR2 FRNRAP. The CDR3 loop spans 13 amino acids. CDR3 protein: CASGLVENTEAFF. Here the CDR3 DNA reads TGTGCTAGTGGTTTGGTAGAGAACACTGAAGCTTTCTTT. The entire variable domain, with the rest obtained from reference TRBV12-5 and TRBJ1-1, is as follows: DARVTQTPRHKVTEMGQEVTMRCQPILGHNTVFWYRQTMMQGLELLAYFRNRAPLDDSGMPKDRFSAEMPDATLATLKIQPSEPRDSAVYFCASGLVENTEAFFGQGTRLTVV.

A word on this clone: One end of the junction fails to match germline, which may point to a read error. V usage is TRBV7-9 and J usage is TRBJ1-4, with D possibly TRBD1 on 5 matching bases. The CDR3 runs 11 residues. In germline, CDR1 is SEHNR, CDR2 FQNEAQ (reference sequence). CDR3 protein: CASTLEGKLFF. CDR3 DNA sequence: TGTGCCAGCACCTTAGAGGGGAAACTGTTTTTT.

The V gene is TRBV9, the J gene TRBJ1-2, with no clear D. This CDR3 has 14 amino acids. V lost 0 bases and J 4 bases, leaving 10 bases between the germline ends. Germline CDR1 and CDR2: SGDLS and YYNGEE. The CDR3 reads CASSVGVQTYGYTF. CDR3 DNA: TGTGCCAGCAGCGTAGGTGTACAGACCTATGGCTACACCTTC.

The genes are TRBV6-5 and TRBJ1-2; the D gene is possibly TRBD1 (5 bases). The CDR3 runs 11 residues. V dropped 8 bases and J dropped 7 bases, with 11 bases sitting between them. CDR1 is MNHEY and CDR2 is SVGAGI in the germline V gene. The CDR3 coding sequence is TGTGCCAGCGGCAGGGCGGGTGGCTACACCTTC. Its translation: CASGRAGGYTF.

V usage is TRBV15 and J usage is TRBJ2-1, with D perhaps TRBD1 (5 bases). The V gene's germline CDR1 is LNHNV and CDR2 YYDKDF (reference sequence). The CDR3 has 14 amino acids. Trimming shortened V by 4 bases and J by 4 bases, and 11 bases separated the two germline ends. The CDR3 here is CATSTDRPYNEQFF. As DNA, the CDR3 is TGTGCCACCAGCACAGACAGACCGTACAATGAGCAGTTCTTC.

A remark on this clone: The sample carries other DNA sequences with the same CDR3. This rearrangement joins TRBV9 to TRBJ1-5, with TRBD1 as a possible D gene (5 bases). This CDR3 contains 14 residues. Germline assignment: CDR1 SGDLS and CDR2 YYNGEE. Trimming took off 0 bases at V and 2 bases at J, with 6 bases between the two ends. The CDR3 coding sequence is TGTGCCAGCAGCGTAGGAGGGGGCAATCAGCCCCAGCATTTT. Residues: CASSVGGGNQPQHF.

This clone was counted once. The chain links TRBV6-5 to TRBJ2-7; D unclear. In germline, CDR1 is MNHEY, CDR2 SVGAGI. This CDR3 is 13 amino acids long. V was trimmed by 7 bases and J by 5 bases, leaving 15 bases between them. CDR3: CASTNNQWDEQYF. The CDR3, as DNA: TGTGCCAGCACCAACAACCAGTGGGACGAGCAGTACTTC.

The chain recombines TRBV21-1 with TRBJ1-3. TRBV21-1 is reported as a pseudogene. The CDR3 length is 18 residues. The CDR3 spells CASSKEGGQPCSGNTIYF. Written as DNA, the CDR3 is TGTGCCAGCAGCAAAGAGGGGGGCCAACCTTGCTCTGGAAACACCATATATTTT.

This rearrangement joins TRBV6-6 to TRBJ1-1; D is possibly TRBD1 (5 bases). Germline V gene data show CDR1 as MNHNY and CDR2 as SVGAGI (reference sequence). The V gene lost 5 bases and the J gene lost 6 bases, with 13 bases spanning the gap. CDR3 size: 13 residues. The CDR3 DNA reads as TGTGCCAGCAGTGCAGGGATAATCGCTGAAGCTTTCTTT. It yields the protein CASSAGIIAEAFF.

The V gene is TRBV5-8, the J gene TRBJ1-2; D perhaps matches TRBD1 (6 bases). The V and J ends lost 1 base and 2 bases respectively, with 9 bases between them. Germline V CDR1 and CDR2: SGHTS, YDEGEE. The CDR3 contains 14 residues. The CDR3 region is CASSLFTGNYGYTF. CDR3 coding DNA: TGTGCCAGCAGCTTGTTTACAGGGAACTATGGCTACACCTTC. Using reference TRBV5-8 and TRBJ1-2 for the parts outside the CDR3, the full variable domain is EAGVTQSPTHLIKTRGQQATLRCSPISGHTSVYWYQQALGLGLQFLLWYDEGEERNRGNFPPRFSGRQFPNYSSELNVNALELEDSALYLCASSLFTGNYGYTFGSGTRLTVV.

The chain carries TRBV10-3 and TRBJ1-1; tentative D call: TRBD1 (6 bases). V was clipped by 7 bases and J by 3 bases, with 24 bases between them. This CDR3 comprises 17 residues. Looked up from germline, CDR1 is ENHRY and CDR2 is SYGVKD. The CDR3 protein is CAIKATIGGGRDTEAFF. The CDR3 DNA is TGTGCCATCAAGGCCACAATCGGGGGGGGCCGGGACACTGAAGCTTTCTTT.

Written as DNA, the CDR3 is TGTGCCTGGAGTCCTCTGGGACAGGGAAAGGCCACAGATACGCAGTATTTT. Its translation is CAWSPLGQGKATDTQYF. This chain joins TRBV30 and TRBJ2-3, with TRBD1 identical over 9 bases. Germline values: CDR1 GTSNPN, CDR2 SVGIG (reference sequence). Trimming at V came to 2 bases and at J to 2 bases, leaving 11 bases not matched to a gene. CDR3 size: 17 residues.

This chain connects TRBV7-8 to TRBJ1-1; 10 positions match TRBD1. This CDR3 has 15 residues. V dropped 5 bases and J dropped 5; count of bases not matched to a gene: 8. Germline V gene data show CDR1 as SGHVS and CDR2 as FQNEAQ. The CDR3 sequence is CASSTSGTGVTEAFF. CDR3 sequence (DNA): TGTGCCAGCAGCACCTCCGGGACAGGGGTTACTGAAGCTTTCTTT. Full variable domain (rest looked up from reference TRBV7-8 and TRBJ1-1): GAGVSQSPRYKVAKRGQDVALRCDPISGHVSLFWYQQALGQGPEFLTYFQNEAQLDKSGLPSDRFFAERPEGSVSTLKIQRTQQEDSAVYLCASSTSGTGVTEAFFGQGTRLTVV.

The CDR3 region has the DNA TGTGCCAGCAGTCCGGGTCCATACGAGCAGTACTTC. It specifies CASSPGPYEQYF. This chain uses TRBV12-3 or TRBV12-4 with TRBJ2-7; D remains unclear. The CDR3 covers 12 residues. Trimming took 5 bases from V and 4 from J, leaving 9 bases between them.